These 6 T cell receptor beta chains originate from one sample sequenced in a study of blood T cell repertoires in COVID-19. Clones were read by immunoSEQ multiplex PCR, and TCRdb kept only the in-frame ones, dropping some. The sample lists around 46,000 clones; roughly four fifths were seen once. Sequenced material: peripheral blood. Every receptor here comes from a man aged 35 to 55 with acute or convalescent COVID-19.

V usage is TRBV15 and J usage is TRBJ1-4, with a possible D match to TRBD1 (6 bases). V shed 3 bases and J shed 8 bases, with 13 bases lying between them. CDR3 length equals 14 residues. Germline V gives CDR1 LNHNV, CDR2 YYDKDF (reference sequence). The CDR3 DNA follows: TGTGCCACCAGCAGGAACAGGGAGAGAGAAAAACTGTTTTTT. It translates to CATSRNREREKLFF.

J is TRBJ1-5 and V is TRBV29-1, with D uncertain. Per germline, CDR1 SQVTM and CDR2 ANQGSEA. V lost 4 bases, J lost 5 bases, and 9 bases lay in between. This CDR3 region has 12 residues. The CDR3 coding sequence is TGCAGCGTTGGTAGCGGAGATCAGCCCCAGCATTTT. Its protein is CSVGSGDQPQHF.

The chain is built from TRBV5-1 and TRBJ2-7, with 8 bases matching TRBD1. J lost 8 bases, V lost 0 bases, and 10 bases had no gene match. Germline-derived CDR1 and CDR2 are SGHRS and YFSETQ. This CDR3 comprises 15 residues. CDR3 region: CASSLGGTGLTQQYF. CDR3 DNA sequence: TGCGCCAGCAGCTTGGGGGGGACAGGCCTGACCCAGCAGTACTTC.

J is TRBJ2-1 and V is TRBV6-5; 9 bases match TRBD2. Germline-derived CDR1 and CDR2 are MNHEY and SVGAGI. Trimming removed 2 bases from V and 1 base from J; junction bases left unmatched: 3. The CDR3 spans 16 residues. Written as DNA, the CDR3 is TGTGCCAGCAGTTACACAGCGGGGGGATCCTACAATGAGCAGTTCTTC. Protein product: CASSYTAGGSYNEQFF.

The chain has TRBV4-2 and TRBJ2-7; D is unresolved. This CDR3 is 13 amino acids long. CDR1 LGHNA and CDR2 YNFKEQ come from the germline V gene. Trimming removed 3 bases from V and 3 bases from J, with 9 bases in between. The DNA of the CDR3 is TGTGCCAGCAGCCAGAACAAGATCTACGAGCAGTACTTC. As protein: CASSQNKIYEQYF.

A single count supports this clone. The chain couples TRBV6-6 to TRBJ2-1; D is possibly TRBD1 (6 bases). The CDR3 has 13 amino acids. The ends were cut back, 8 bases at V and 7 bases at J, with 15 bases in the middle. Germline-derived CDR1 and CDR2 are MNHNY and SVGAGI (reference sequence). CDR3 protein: CASHQGLGNEQFF. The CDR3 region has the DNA TGTGCCAGCCACCAGGGGTTAGGGAATGAGCAGTTCTTC.